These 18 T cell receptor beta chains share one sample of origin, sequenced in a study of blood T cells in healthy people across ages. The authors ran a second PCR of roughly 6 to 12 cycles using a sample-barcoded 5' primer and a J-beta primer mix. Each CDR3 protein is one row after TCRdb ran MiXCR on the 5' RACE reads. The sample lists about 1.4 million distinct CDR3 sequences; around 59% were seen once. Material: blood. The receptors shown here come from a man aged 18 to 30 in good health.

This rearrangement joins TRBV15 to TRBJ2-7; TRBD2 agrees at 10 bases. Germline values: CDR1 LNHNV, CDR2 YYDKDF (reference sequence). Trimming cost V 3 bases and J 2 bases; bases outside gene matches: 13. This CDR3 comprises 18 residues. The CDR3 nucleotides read TGTGCCACCAGCAGTTCCCGATCCTTAGCGGGAGGAACCTACGAGCAGTACTTC. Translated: CATSSSRSLAGGTYEQYF.

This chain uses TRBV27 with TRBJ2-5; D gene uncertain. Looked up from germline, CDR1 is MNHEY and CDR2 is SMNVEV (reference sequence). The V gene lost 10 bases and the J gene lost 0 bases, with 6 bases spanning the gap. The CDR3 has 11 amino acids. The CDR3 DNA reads TGTGCCACCAGGAACCAAGAGACCCAGTACTTC. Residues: CATRNQETQYF.

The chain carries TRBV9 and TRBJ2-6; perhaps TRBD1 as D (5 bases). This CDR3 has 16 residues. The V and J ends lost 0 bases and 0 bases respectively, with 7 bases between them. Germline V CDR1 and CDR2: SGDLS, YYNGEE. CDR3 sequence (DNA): TGTGCCAGCAGCGTAGTAGGGGACTCTGGGGCCAACGTCCTGACTTTC. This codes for CASSVVGDSGANVLTF.

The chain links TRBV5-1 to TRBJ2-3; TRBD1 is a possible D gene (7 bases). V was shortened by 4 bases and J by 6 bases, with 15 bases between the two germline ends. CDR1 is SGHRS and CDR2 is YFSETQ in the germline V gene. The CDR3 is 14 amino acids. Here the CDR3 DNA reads TGCGCCAGCAGCCCCAGGGGGGCATCGGATACGCAGTATTTT. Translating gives CASSPRGASDTQYF. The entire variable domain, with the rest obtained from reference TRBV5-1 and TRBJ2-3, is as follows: KAGVTQTPRYLIKTRGQQVTLSCSPISGHRSVSWYQQTPGQGLQFLFEYFSETQRNKGNFPGRFSGRQFSNSRSEMNVSTLELGDSALYLCASSPRGASDTQYFGPGTRLTVL.

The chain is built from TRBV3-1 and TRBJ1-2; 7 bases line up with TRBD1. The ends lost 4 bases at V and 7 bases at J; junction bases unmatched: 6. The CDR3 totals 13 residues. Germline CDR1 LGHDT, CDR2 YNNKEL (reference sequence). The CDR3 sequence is CASSPGQARGYTF. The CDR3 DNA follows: TGTGCCAGCAGCCCCGGACAGGCGCGTGGCTACACCTTC.

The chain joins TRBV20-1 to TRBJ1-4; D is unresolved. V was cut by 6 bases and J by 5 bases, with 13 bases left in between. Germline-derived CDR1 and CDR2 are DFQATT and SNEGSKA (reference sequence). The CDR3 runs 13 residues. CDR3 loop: CSAPVPSNEKLFF. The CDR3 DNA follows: TGCAGTGCCCCCGTTCCGAGCAATGAAAAACTGTTTTTT.

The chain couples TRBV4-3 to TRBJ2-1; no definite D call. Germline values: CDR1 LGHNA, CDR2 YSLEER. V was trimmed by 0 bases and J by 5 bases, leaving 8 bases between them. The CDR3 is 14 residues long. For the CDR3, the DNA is TGCGCCAGCAGCCAAGACGTCGGAGACAATGAGCAGTTCTTC. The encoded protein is CASSQDVGDNEQFF.

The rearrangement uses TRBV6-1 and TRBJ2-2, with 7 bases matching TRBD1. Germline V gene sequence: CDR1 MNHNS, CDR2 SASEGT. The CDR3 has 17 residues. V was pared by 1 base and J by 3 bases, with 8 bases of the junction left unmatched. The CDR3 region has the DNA TGTGCCAGCAGTGAAGGCAGAGGGGGCAGGGACACCGGGGAGCTGTTTTTT. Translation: CASSEGRGGRDTGELFF.

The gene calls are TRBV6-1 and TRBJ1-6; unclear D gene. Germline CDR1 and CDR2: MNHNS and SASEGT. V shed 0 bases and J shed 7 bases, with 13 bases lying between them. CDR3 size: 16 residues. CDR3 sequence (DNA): TGTGCCAGCAGTGAAGCGAGTCGACGGTACAATTCACCCCTCCACTTT. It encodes CASSEASRRYNSPLHF.

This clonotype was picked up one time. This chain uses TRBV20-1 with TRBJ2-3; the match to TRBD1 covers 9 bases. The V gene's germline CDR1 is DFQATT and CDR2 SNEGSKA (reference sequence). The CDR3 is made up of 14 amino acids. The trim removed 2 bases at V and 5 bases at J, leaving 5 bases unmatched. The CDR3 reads CSARRTGVRDTQYF. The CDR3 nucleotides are TGCAGTGCTAGAAGGACAGGGGTTAGAGATACGCAGTATTTT.

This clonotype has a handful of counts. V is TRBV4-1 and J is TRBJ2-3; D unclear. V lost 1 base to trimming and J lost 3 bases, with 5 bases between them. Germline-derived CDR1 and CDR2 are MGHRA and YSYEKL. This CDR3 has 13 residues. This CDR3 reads CASSQAGTDTQYF. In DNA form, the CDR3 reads TGCGCCAGCAGCCAAGCCGGGACAGATACGCAGTATTTT.

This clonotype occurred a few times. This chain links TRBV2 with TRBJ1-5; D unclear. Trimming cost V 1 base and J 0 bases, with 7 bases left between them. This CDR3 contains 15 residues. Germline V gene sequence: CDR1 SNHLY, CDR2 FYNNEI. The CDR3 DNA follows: TGTGCCAGCAGTGAAGGCAGGCATAGCAATCAGCCCCAGCATTTT. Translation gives CASSEGRHSNQPQHF.

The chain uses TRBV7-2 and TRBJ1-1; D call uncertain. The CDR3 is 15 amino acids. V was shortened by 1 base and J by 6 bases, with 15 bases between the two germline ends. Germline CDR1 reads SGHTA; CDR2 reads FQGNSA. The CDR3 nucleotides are TGTGCCAGCAGCTTAGGTTCCGGCCTGAGGGCTGAAGCTTTCTTT. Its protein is CASSLGSGLRAEAFF. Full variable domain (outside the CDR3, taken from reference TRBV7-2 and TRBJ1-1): GAGVSQSPSNKVTEKGKDVELRCDPISGHTALYWYRQSLGQGLEFLIYFQGNSAPDKSGLPSDRFSAERTGGSVSTLTIQRTQQEDSAVYLCASSLGSGLRAEAFFGQGTRLTVV.

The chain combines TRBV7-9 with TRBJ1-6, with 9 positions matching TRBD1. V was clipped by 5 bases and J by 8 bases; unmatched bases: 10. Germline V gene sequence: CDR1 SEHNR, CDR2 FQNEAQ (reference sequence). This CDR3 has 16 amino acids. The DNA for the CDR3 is TGTGCCAGCAGCGCGCCCGGGACAGGGCTCGATTCACCCCTCCACTTT. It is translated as CASSAPGTGLDSPLHF.

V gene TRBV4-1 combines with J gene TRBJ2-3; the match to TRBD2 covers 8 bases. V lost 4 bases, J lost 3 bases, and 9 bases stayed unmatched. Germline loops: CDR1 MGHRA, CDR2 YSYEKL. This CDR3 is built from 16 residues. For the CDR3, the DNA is TGCGCCAGCAGCCCCCGACGGGGGGGGGCTACAGATACGCAGTATTTT. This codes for CASSPRRGGATDTQYF.

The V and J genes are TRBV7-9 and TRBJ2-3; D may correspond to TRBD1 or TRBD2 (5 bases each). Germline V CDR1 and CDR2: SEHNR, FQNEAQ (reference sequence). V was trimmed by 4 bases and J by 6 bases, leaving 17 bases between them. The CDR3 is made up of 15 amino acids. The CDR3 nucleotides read TGTGCCAGCAGCTCCCCCGGGGCTACCTGGGATACGCAGTATTTT. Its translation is CASSSPGATWDTQYF.

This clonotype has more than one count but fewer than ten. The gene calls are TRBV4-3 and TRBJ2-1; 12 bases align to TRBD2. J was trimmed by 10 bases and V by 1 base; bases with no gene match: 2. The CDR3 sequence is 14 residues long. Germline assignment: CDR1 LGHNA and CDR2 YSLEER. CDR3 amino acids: CASSQVTSGGEQFF. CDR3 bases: TGCGCCAGCAGCCAAGTCACTAGCGGGGGGGAGCAGTTCTTC.

CDR3 nucleotide sequence: TGTGCCAGCAGTTCCGAGCGGACCCTAAGGAATGAGCAGTTCTTC. Residues: CASSSERTLRNEQFF. The chain has TRBV13 and TRBJ2-1; tentative D call: TRBD2 (5 bases). The V end was cut by 6 bases, the J end by 7 bases, with 19 bases between. The CDR3 loop spans 15 amino acids. Germline V gene lookup returns CDR1 PRHDT and CDR2 FYEKMQ (reference sequence). The full variable domain, with the rest looked up from reference TRBV13 and TRBJ2-1, is AAGVIQSPRHLIKEKRETATLKCYPIPRHDTVYWYQQGPGQDPQFLISFYEKMQSDKGSIPDRFSAQQFSDYHSELNMSSLELGDSALYFCASSSERTLRNEQFFGPGTRLTVL.